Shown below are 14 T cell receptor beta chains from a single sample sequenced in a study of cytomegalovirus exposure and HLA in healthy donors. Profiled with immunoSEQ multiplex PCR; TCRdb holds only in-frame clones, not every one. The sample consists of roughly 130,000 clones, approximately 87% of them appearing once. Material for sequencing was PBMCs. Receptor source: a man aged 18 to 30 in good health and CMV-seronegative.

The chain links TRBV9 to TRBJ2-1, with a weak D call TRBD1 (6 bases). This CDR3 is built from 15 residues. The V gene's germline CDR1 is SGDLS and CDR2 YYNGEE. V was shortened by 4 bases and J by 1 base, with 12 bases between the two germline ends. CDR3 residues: CASSSGVGSYNEQFF. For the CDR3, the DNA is TGTGCCAGCAGCTCAGGGGTGGGTTCCTACAATGAGCAGTTCTTC.

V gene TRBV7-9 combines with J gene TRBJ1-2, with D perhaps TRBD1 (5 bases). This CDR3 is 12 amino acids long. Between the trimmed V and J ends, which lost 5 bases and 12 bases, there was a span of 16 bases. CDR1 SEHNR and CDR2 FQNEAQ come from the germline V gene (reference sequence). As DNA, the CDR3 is TGTGCCAGCAGCACCCCGGGACTACGGGACACCTTC. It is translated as CASSTPGLRDTF.

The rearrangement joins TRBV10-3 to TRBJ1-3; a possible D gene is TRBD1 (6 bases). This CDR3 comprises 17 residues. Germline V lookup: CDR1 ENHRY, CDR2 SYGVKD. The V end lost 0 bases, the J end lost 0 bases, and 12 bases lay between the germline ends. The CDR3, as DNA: TGTGCCATCAGTGAGTCGAAGGCCAGGGGCTCTGGAAACACCATATATTTT. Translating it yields CAISESKARGSGNTIYF.

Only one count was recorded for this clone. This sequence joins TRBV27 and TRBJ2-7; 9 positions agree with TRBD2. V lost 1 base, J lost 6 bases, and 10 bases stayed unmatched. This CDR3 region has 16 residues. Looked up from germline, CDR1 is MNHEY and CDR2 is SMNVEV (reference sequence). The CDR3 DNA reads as TGTGCCAGCAGTTTATTCCCTGTGCGGGAGGGAGGCGAGCAGTACTTC. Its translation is CASSLFPVREGGEQYF.

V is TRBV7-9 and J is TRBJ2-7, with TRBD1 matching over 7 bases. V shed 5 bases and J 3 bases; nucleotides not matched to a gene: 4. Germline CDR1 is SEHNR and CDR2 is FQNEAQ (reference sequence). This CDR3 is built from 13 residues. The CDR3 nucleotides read TGTGCCAGCAGCCGGCCAGGGGGCTACGAGCAGTACTTC. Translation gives CASSRPGGYEQYF.

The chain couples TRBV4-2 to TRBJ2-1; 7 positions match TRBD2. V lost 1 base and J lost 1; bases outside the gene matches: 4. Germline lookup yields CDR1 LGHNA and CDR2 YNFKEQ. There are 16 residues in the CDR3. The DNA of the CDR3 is TGTGCCAGCAGCCAAGGGAGGGACTATTCCTACAATGAGCAGTTCTTC. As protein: CASSQGRDYSYNEQFF.

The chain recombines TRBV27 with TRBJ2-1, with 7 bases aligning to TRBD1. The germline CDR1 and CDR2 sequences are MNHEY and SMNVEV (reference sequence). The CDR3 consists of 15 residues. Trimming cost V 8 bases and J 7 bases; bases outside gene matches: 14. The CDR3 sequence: CASSERQGVTNEQFF. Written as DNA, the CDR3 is TGTGCCAGCTCCGAGCGGCAGGGGGTTACGAATGAGCAGTTCTTC.

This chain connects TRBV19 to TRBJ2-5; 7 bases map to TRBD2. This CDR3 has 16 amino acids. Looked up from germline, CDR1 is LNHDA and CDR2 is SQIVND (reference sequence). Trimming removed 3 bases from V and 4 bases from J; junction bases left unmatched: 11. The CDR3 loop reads CASSIMGEGRGETQYF. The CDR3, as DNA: TGTGCCAGTAGTATTATGGGGGAGGGCCGGGGAGAGACCCAGTACTTC.

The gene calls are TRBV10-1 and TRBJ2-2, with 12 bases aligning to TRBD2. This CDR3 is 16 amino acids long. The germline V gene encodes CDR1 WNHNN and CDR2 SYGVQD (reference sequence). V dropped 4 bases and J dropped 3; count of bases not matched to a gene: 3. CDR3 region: CASSGRLAGDTGELFF. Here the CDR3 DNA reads TGCGCCAGCAGTGGCCGACTAGCGGGAGACACCGGGGAGCTGTTTTTT.

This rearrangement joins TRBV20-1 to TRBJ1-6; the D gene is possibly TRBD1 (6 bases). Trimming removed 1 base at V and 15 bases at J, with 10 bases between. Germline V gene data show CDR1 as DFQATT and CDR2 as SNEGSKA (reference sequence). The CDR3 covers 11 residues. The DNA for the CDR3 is TGCAGTGCTAGAGTTGGACAGATCCTCCACTTT. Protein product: CSARVGQILHF.

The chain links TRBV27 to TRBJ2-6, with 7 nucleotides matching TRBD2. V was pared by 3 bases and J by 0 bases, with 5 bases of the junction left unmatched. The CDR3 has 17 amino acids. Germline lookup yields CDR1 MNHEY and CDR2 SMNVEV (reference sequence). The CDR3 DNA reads TGTGCCAGCAGTTTGCGGGGGAGGGCCTCTGGGGCCAACGTCCTGACTTTC. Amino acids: CASSLRGRASGANVLTF.

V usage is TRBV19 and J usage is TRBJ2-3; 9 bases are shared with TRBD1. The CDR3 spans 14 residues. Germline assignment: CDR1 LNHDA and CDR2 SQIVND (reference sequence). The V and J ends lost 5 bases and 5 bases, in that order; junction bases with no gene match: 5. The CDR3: CASSPGQGIDTQYF. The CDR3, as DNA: TGTGCCAGTAGTCCGGGACAGGGTATAGATACGCAGTATTTT.

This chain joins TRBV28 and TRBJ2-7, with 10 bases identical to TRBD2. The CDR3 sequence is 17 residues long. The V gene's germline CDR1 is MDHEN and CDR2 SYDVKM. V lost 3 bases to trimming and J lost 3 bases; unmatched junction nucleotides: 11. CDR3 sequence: CASSLVLTPSGSYEQYF. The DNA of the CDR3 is TGTGCCAGCAGTTTGGTCCTAACCCCTAGCGGGAGCTACGAGCAGTACTTC.

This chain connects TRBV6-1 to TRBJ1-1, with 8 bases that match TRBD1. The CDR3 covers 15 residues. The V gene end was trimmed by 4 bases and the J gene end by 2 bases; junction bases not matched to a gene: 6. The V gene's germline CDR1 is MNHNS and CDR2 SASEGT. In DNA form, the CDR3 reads TGTGCCAGCAGTGCCCCCGGGACAGGAAACACTGAAGCTTTCTTT. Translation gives CASSAPGTGNTEAFF.